The 15 T cell receptor beta chains presented below share a single source sample, sequenced in a study of T-cell reconstitution after alpha-beta-depleted transplantation in children. The authors prepared the TCRbeta library with unique molecular identifiers. Each CDR3 protein is one row after TCRdb ran MiXCR on the PCR reads. The sample lists about 370,000 distinct CDR3 sequences, about a fifth occurring once. The sample in question was PBMCs from the stem cell graft donor, obtained from the stem cell graft. The receptors originated from a human donor who donated a stem cell graft to a child with acute myeloid leukemia.

This clonotype has a count of ten or more. V gene TRBV7-2 combines with J gene TRBJ2-7, with a tentative D call TRBD2 (6 bases). V lost 1 base and J lost 7, with 17 bases in between. Germline CDR1 and CDR2: SGHTA and FQGNSA. The CDR3 is 15 residues long. The CDR3 nucleotides are TGTGCCAGCAGCTTAGTCATTTCGGGAGTACGTGAGCAGTACTTC. Translation: CASSLVISGVREQYF.

The CDR3 spells CASSTEKQGLSNEKLFF. The DNA for the CDR3 is TGTGCCAGTAGTACCGAAAAACAGGGGCTTAGTAATGAAAAACTGTTTTTT. This rearrangement joins TRBV19 to TRBJ1-4, with 7 bases matching TRBD1. Germline V gene data show CDR1 as LNHDA and CDR2 as SQIVND (reference sequence). The CDR3 is made up of 17 amino acids. After removal of 4 bases from V and 4 bases from J, the junction contained 12 bases not matched to a gene.

This clonotype was detected only a few times. The chain links TRBV25-1 to TRBJ2-5; no definite D call. Germline V gives CDR1 MGHDK, CDR2 SYGVNS. Trimming pared 3 bases from V and 1 base from J, leaving 6 bases between. The CDR3 has 13 amino acids. As DNA, the CDR3 is TGTGCCAGCAGTGAGTCCCTCCAAGAGACCCAGTACTTC. Translation gives CASSESLQETQYF.

This clonotype has at least ten counts. This chain joins TRBV28 and TRBJ2-1, with TRBD2 matching over 12 bases. Germline V gene lookup returns CDR1 MDHEN and CDR2 SYDVKM. The CDR3 spans 17 residues. J lost 6 bases, V lost 5 bases, and 11 bases had no gene match. The CDR3 sequence: CASSQLAGGLIGNEQFF. For the CDR3, the DNA is TGTGCCAGCAGTCAACTAGCGGGAGGCCTAATTGGCAATGAGCAGTTCTTC.

This clonotype was observed a handful of times. The chain has TRBV6-1 and TRBJ2-3, with no clear D. Germline CDR1 MNHNS, CDR2 SASEGT. Trimming removed 7 bases from V and 3 bases from J, with 11 bases in between. The CDR3 is 13 amino acids. Here the CDR3 DNA reads TGTGCCAGCACCGAAGGTCTTACAGATACGCAGTATTTT. Its translation is CASTEGLTDTQYF.

The chain uses TRBV12-3 or TRBV12-4 and TRBJ2-4; no clear D. This CDR3 spans 13 amino acids. V was pared by 3 bases and J by 3 bases, with 6 bases between. In nucleotides, the CDR3 is TGTGCCAGCAGTTTGACTGGCAAAAACATTCAGTACTTC. This sequence encodes CASSLTGKNIQYF.

CDR3 nucleotide sequence: TGTGCCAGTAGTATAAGCGGGAGCCTCTACGAGCAGTACTTC. This translates into CASSISGSLYEQYF. The V gene is TRBV19, the J gene TRBJ2-7; 8 nucleotides line up with TRBD2. The junction had 3 bases not matched to a gene; V was cut back by 2 bases and J by 3 bases. The CDR3 is made up of 14 amino acids. Per the germline V gene, CDR1 is LNHDA and CDR2 is SQIVND (reference sequence).

This clonotype showed up just a few times. Compared with germline, one end of the junction differs, possibly owing to a read error. CDR3: CASTLRTSGSTDTQYF. The CDR3 DNA sequence: TGTGCCAGCACTTTACGGACTAGCGGGAGCACAGATACGCAGTATTTT. V usage is TRBV28 and J usage is TRBJ2-3; 11 bases line up with TRBD2. Germline CDR1 reads MDHEN; CDR2 reads SYDVKM. CDR3 length: 16 amino acids.

The rearrangement joins TRBV11-2 to TRBJ2-2; D perhaps matches TRBD1 (5 bases). Deletions cut 5 bases from V and 0 bases from J, with 13 bases between. Germline values: CDR1 SGHAT, CDR2 FQNNGV. The CDR3 contains 16 residues. CDR3 sequence (DNA): TGTGCCAGCAGCCCTCGACAGCCAACGAACACCGGGGAGCTGTTTTTT. Its protein is CASSPRQPTNTGELFF.

This clonotype appeared many times. The junction shows a germline mismatch at one end, possibly a read error. The chain carries TRBV12-3 or TRBV12-4 and TRBJ2-1; D gene uncertain. The CDR3 length is 11 residues. The CDR3 protein is CASSFVRTPDF. The CDR3 DNA reads as TGTGCCAGCAGTTTCGTCAGGACGCCGGACTTC.

This clonotype has only a few counts. The CDR3 sequence: CASSLFTAGELFF. CDR3 nucleotides: TGTGCCAGCAGTTTATTCACGGCCGGGGAGCTGTTTTTT. The gene calls are TRBV28 and TRBJ2-2; D not certain. Germline lookup yields CDR1 MDHEN and CDR2 SYDVKM. The length of the CDR3 is 13 residues. Trimming shortened V by 1 base and J by 6 bases, and 6 bases separated the two germline ends. The full variable domain, rest sourced from reference TRBV28 and TRBJ2-2, is DVKVTQSSRYLVKRTGEKVFLECVQDMDHENMFWYRQDPGLGLRLIYFSYDVKMKEKGDIPEGYSVSREKKERFSLILESASTNQTSMYLCASSLFTAGELFFGEGSRLTVL.

The table lists this clonotype with a few counts. The V and J genes are TRBV18 and TRBJ2-7; 9 bases agree with TRBD1. Germline V CDR1 and CDR2: KGHSH, LQKENI. Unmatched junction bases numbered 10, after V lost 1 base and J lost 3 bases. CDR3 length equals 17 residues. DNA for the CDR3: TGTGCCAGCTCACCACGGGTTGGCGGGACAGGGATCTACGAGCAGTACTTC. It is translated as CASSPRVGGTGIYEQYF.

Only a few counts were recorded for this clonotype. This chain uses TRBV7-2 with TRBJ1-5, with unresolved D. V lost 2 bases to trimming and J lost 0 bases, with 8 bases between them. Germline loops: CDR1 SGHTA, CDR2 FQGNSA. The CDR3 covers 15 residues. CDR3 sequence: CASSLTAISNQPQHF. The DNA of the CDR3 is TGTGCCAGCAGCTTAACAGCGATTAGCAATCAGCCCCAGCATTTT.

This clonotype has only a few counts. V is TRBV27 and J is TRBJ2-3; no reliable D call. This CDR3 region has 15 residues. Trimming shortened V by 2 bases and J by 3 bases, and 12 bases separated the two germline ends. Germline assignment: CDR1 MNHEY and CDR2 SMNVEV (reference sequence). The CDR3 spells CASSLRFTSTDTQYF. CDR3 coding DNA: TGTGCCAGCAGTTTACGATTCACCAGTACAGATACGCAGTATTTT.

This chain uses TRBV7-6 with TRBJ2-3, with 11 bases fitting TRBD2. Per germline, CDR1 SGHVS and CDR2 FNYEAQ. The ends lost 5 bases at V and 2 bases at J; junction bases unmatched: 6. This CDR3 comprises 16 residues. The CDR3 DNA reads as TGTGCCAGCAGCCCGCGGGGACTAGCGGTCACAGATACGCAGTATTTT. It yields the protein CASSPRGLAVTDTQYF.